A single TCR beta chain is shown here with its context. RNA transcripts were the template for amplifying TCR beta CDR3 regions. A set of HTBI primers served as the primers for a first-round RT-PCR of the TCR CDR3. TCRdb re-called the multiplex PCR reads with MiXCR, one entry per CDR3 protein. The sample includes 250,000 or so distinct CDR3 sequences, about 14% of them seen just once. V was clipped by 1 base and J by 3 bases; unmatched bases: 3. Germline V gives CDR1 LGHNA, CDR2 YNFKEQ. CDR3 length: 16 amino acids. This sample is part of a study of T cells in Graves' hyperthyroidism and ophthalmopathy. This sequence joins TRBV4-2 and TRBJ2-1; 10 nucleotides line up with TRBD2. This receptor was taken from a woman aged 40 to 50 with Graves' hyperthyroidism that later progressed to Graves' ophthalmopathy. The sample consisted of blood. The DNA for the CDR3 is TGTGCCAGCAGCCAAGCAGGACTAGCGGACTACAATGAGCAGTTCTTC. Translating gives CASSQAGLADYNEQFF.